Listed below are T cell receptor beta chains from one sample, sequenced in a study of response to subunit inactivated influenza vaccine. TCRdb reprocessed the RT-PCR reads via MiXCR and lists one record per CDR3 protein. The repertoire consists of 500,000 to 600,000 distinct CDR3 sequences, with approximately 10% occurring once and the leading ten covering roughly 10%. Sequences were derived from PBMCs from blood, sampled on the day of vaccination. All receptors come from a man between 50 and 59 years old who received an inactivated influenza vaccine. CDR3s include the opening cysteine and the closing phenylalanine or tryptophan. The D gene is left open where the match is weak. Clone size appears in some rows only: once, few, many, or a class for an expanded clone.

j_call d_call clone_size cdr3_length v_call cdr3_nt cdr3_aa
TRBJ2-7 - - 16 TRBV3-1 TGTGCCAGCAGCCAAGATCGGGCTAGCTGGGGCCACGAGCAGTACTTC CASSQDRASWGHEQYF
TRBJ2-2 - few 13 TRBV6-1 TGTGCCAGCAGTCCGGACCTCTCCGGGGAGCTGTTTTTT CASSPDLSGELFF
TRBJ1-1 - - 13 TRBV28 TGTGCCAGCAGCCCCCTTGCCGGACCTGAAGCTTTCTTT CASSPLAGPEAFF
TRBJ2-3 TRBD2 many 16 TRBV6-5 TGTGCCAGCAGTAACCCACTAGCGGGAGTCCCAGATACGCAGTATTTT CASSNPLAGVPDTQYF
TRBJ2-5 TRBD2 - 15 TRBV6-1 TGTGCCAGCAGTAATCTAGCGGGACCCCAAGAGACCCAGTACTTC CASSNLAGPQETQYF
TRBJ1-5 TRBD1 - 16 TRBV4-1 TGCGCCAGCGCGACAGGGGGCACCTATAGCAATCAGCCCCAGCATTTT CASATGGTYSNQPQHF
TRBJ2-1 TRBD2 many 20 TRBV6-2/TRBV6-3 TGTGCCAGCAGTTACTCAACTCGTCTAGCGGGGGGTCCCCTCTACAATGAGCAGTTCTTC CASSYSTRLAGGPLYNEQFF
TRBJ2-7 TRBD1 few 13 TRBV27 TGTGCCAGCAGTTTTCCGGGACAGTTCGAGCAGTACTTC CASSFPGQFEQYF
TRBJ2-5 TRBD2 - 20 TRBV11-2 TGTGCCAGCAGCTTAGGGTCCAGGGAAGGGACTAGCGGGAGGGGAGAGACCCAGTACTTC CASSLGSREGTSGRGETQYF
TRBJ1-1 TRBD1 many 15 TRBV27 TGTGCCAGCTGGCGGGACAGGGGGCGCATCACTGAAGCTTTCTTT CASWRDRGRITEAFF
TRBJ2-2 - few 12 TRBV28 TGTGCCAGTTGGACGAACACCGGGGAGCTGTTTTTT CASWTNTGELFF
TRBJ2-1 - once 15 TRBV4-2 TGTGCCAGCAGCCAAGGCGGGTATAGGGCTAATGAGCAGTTCTTC CASSQGGYRANEQFF
TRBJ2-2 TRBD1 - 20 TRBV11-1 TGTGCCAGCAGCTTAAAGTTAGCACCGGACAGGGGGCCGGGCACCGGGGAGCTGTTTTTT CASSLKLAPDRGPGTGELFF
TRBJ1-1 TRBD1 few 16 TRBV5-1 TGCGCCAGCAGCTTGATGGGGCAGGGGGCCCGGGAAGGGGCTTTCTTT CASSLMGQGAREGAFF
TRBJ2-4 - few 16 TRBV12-3/TRBV12-4 TGTGCCAGCAGCAAGTCGCCGGTTTCAAGTTTAAACATTCAGTACTTC CASSKSPVSSLNIQYF
TRBJ2-5 TRBD2 few 18 TRBV11-1 TGTGCCAGCAGCCTCCCACTCCGACTAGCGGGACGGCAAGAGACCCAGTACTTC CASSLPLRLAGRQETQYF
TRBJ2-1 - many 16 TRBV24-1 TGTGCCACCAGTGATTCATTGGGGTTCGCCTACAATGAGCAGTTCTTC CATSDSLGFAYNEQFF
TRBJ2-7 - - 13 TRBV20-1 TGCAGTGCCCTCGTAGCACCCCCCTACGAGCAGTACTTC CSALVAPPYEQYF